The 13 T cell receptor beta chains below were found in one sample sequenced in a study of PD-1 blockade in classical Hodgkin lymphoma. Every patient was affected by relapse after autologous stem cell transplantation, while exposure to brentuximab vedotin was not uniform. Data came from immunoSEQ multiplex PCR; TCRdb stores just in-frame clones and leaves some out. The sample lists about 19,000 clones, just over 85% seen once, with 13% in the top ten. The specimen comprised peripheral blood mononuclear cells (PBMCs), sampled before the second cycle of nivolumab. The origin of the receptors is a human donor with classical Hodgkin lymphoma.

V and J are TRBV5-1 and TRBJ2-3; 9 positions agree with TRBD1. Trimming at V came to 4 bases and at J to 4 bases, leaving 4 bases not matched to a gene. This CDR3 contains 14 residues. Germline loops: CDR1 SGHRS, CDR2 YFSETQ. CDR3 coding DNA: TGCGCCAGCAGCCGGGACAGGGTTTCAGATACGCAGTATTTT. Its translation: CASSRDRVSDTQYF.

This clone was recorded only once. The CDR3 DNA reads TGTGCCAGTAGTCCCGACAGCTACGAGCAGTACTTC. As protein: CASSPDSYEQYF. The V call is TRBV19, the J call TRBJ2-5, with D possibly matching TRBD1 (5 bases). Matching the DNA end better, TRBJ2-7 makes the J call doubtful. The germline V gene has CDR1 LNHDA and CDR2 SQIVND (reference sequence). The CDR3 runs to 12 residues.

CDR3: CASGSARTGYGYTF. In nucleotides, the CDR3 is TGTGCCAGCGGCTCGGCACGGACGGGCTATGGCTACACCTTC. The rearrangement joins TRBV6-5 to TRBJ1-2; D is unclear. V was trimmed by 8 bases and J by 4 bases, leaving 17 bases between them. Germline lookup yields CDR1 MNHEY and CDR2 SVGAGI. This CDR3 has 14 residues.

A single count supports this clone. In DNA form, the CDR3 reads TGTGCCAGCAGCCCCCGGACAGGCACTGAAGCTTTCTTT. It encodes CASSPRTGTEAFF. V is TRBV11-1 and J is TRBJ1-1, with 7 bases lining up with TRBD1. This CDR3 has 13 residues. CDR1 is SGHAT, CDR2 FQDESV, per germline (reference sequence). Trimming removed 5 bases from V and 4 bases from J; junction bases left unmatched: 4.

The chain carries TRBV5-5 and TRBJ2-5; D remains unclear. The CDR3 runs to 14 residues. CDR1 and CDR2 from the germline V gene are SGHKS and YYEKEE (reference sequence). Deletions cut 4 bases from V and 1 base from J, with 11 bases between. The CDR3 here is CASSRLDGQETQYF. The DNA of the CDR3 is TGTGCCAGCAGCCGGTTGGACGGCCAAGAGACCCAGTACTTC.

V and J are TRBV7-9 and TRBJ1-1, with D tentatively TRBD1 (5 bases). Germline loops: CDR1 SEHNR, CDR2 FQNEAQ (reference sequence). V lost 6 bases to trimming and J lost 1 base, with 6 bases between them. This CDR3 is 12 amino acids long. The CDR3 loop reads CASSTGNTEAFF. The CDR3 DNA reads as TGTGCCAGCAGTACAGGGAACACTGAAGCTTTCTTT. The variable domain in full, completed from reference TRBV7-9 and TRBJ1-1, reads DTGVSQNPRHKITKRGQNVTFRCDPISEHNRLYWYRQTLGQGPEFLTYFQNEAQLEKSRLLSDRFSAERPKGSFSTLEIQRTEQGDSAMYLCASSTGNTEAFFGQGTRLTVV.

J is TRBJ2-5 and V is TRBV19; tentatively, D is TRBD1 (6 bases). Per the germline V gene, CDR1 is LNHDA and CDR2 is SQIVND (reference sequence). This CDR3 region has 13 residues. The DNA of the CDR3 is TGTGCAACTAGTGGGGGCTGGAAAGAGACCCAGTACTTC. Its protein is CATSGGWKETQYF.

This rearrangement joins TRBV5-1 to TRBJ2-7; TRBD2 matches at 8 bases. J gave up 6 bases and V 0 bases, and 5 bases lay outside the gene matches. Germline CDR1 reads SGHRS; CDR2 reads YFSETQ. This CDR3 has 14 amino acids. CDR3 sequence (DNA): TGCGCCAGCAGCTTGGCGGGACTAGTGACCGAGCAGTACTTC. Protein sequence: CASSLAGLVTEQYF.

The chain combines TRBV18 with TRBJ2-1, with D possibly called TRBD1 or TRBD2 (6 bases each). CDR3 length equals 13 residues. Trimming removed 5 bases at V and 9 bases at J, with 14 bases between. Germline CDR1 reads KGHSH; CDR2 reads LQKENI. The CDR3: CASSEVGGVEQFF. In DNA, the CDR3 is TGTGCCAGCTCAGAGGTGGGGGGCGTTGAGCAGTTCTTC.

CDR3 sequence (DNA): TGCGCCAGCAGCTTGGATCTGGGGTTCGGGTCACCCCTCCACTTT. Protein sequence: CASSLDLGFGSPLHF. The chain uses TRBV5-1 and TRBJ1-6; D is unresolved. Germline CDR1 SGHRS, CDR2 YFSETQ. The CDR3 has 15 residues. Trimming took 0 bases from V and 10 from J, leaving 14 bases between them. Variable domain in full (rest from reference TRBV5-1 and TRBJ1-6): KAGVTQTPRYLIKTRGQQVTLSCSPISGHRSVSWYQQTPGQGLQFLFEYFSETQRNKGNFPGRFSGRQFSNSRSEMNVSTLELGDSALYLCASSLDLGFGSPLHFGNGTRLTVT.

This chain uses TRBV27 with TRBJ2-7; D ambiguous. Germline values: CDR1 MNHEY, CDR2 SMNVEV (reference sequence). There are 18 residues in the CDR3. Trimming removed 7 bases from V and 2 bases from J, with 27 bases in between. The CDR3 DNA reads TGTGCCAGCATAACAAGTGACACCCTACCGGGCCCGACCTACGAGCAGTACTTC. This gives the protein CASITSDTLPGPTYEQYF.

This clone occurred once. The CDR3 region is CASSLADMDGYTF. The CDR3, as DNA: TGTGCCAGCAGCTTAGCTGACATGGATGGCTACACCTTC. The rearrangement uses TRBV7-9 and TRBJ1-2, with D unresolved. Trimming took 0 bases from V and 6 from J, leaving 8 bases between them. The CDR3 contains 13 residues. The germline V gene encodes CDR1 SEHNR and CDR2 FQNEAQ (reference sequence).

The V and J genes are TRBV27 and TRBJ1-6; 8 nucleotides match TRBD1. The trim removed 5 bases at V and 9 bases at J, leaving 6 bases unmatched. The CDR3 length is 14 residues. Germline loops: CDR1 MNHEY, CDR2 SMNVEV (reference sequence). CDR3 DNA sequence: TGTGCCAGCAGTCCGACAGGGGTGGGTTCACCCCTCCACTTT. Amino acids: CASSPTGVGSPLHF.